These 5 T cell receptor beta chains were all obtained from the same sample, sequenced in a study of blood T cell repertoires in COVID-19. Produced via immunoSEQ multiplex PCR; TCRdb's table is partial and in-frame only. The sample consists of roughly 200,000 clones, approximately 88% of them appearing once. Sequencing input: peripheral blood. The receptors were gathered from a man aged 35 to 55 with acute or convalescent COVID-19.

V and J are TRBV9 and TRBJ1-2; 7 nucleotides agree with TRBD1. Germline lookup yields CDR1 SGDLS and CDR2 YYNGEE. The CDR3 is 14 amino acids. V shed 3 bases, J shed 8 bases, and the junction held 10 bases outside the gene matches. The CDR3, as DNA: TGTGCCAGCAGCGCTTCCGGGACAGAGTTCGGCTACACCTTC. Protein: CASSASGTEFGYTF.

The V call is TRBV6-6, the J call TRBJ2-7, with D possibly being TRBD2 (5 bases). CDR1 is MNHNY, CDR2 SVGAGI, per germline (reference sequence). V lost 2 bases and J 6 bases, leaving 17 bases between the germline ends. CDR3 length: 15 residues. This CDR3 is CASSYSSDILGEQYF. CDR3 bases: TGTGCCAGCAGTTACAGTTCGGATATACTAGGCGAGCAGTACTTC.

Worth noting for this clone: Other nucleotide sequences from this sample produce the same CDR3. The rearrangement uses TRBV6-5 and TRBJ1-1, with D perhaps TRBD1 (6 bases). Germline lookup yields CDR1 MNHEY and CDR2 SVGAGI. Trimming took 6 bases from V and 1 from J, leaving 12 bases between them. The CDR3 runs to 14 residues. This CDR3 reads CASRKGGSNTEAFF. The CDR3 DNA reads as TGTGCCAGCAGAAAAGGGGGATCGAACACTGAAGCTTTCTTT.

The J gene is TRBJ2-1, the V gene TRBV2; 10 nucleotides line up with TRBD2. The CDR3 has 11 amino acids. Trimming cost V 9 bases and J 8 bases; bases outside gene matches: 1. Germline V CDR1 and CDR2: SNHLY, FYNNEI. The CDR3 coding sequence is TGTGCCAGAGGACTAGCGGATGAGCAGTTCTTC. Its translation is CARGLADEQFF.

This clone was seen more than once but under ten times. This rearrangement joins TRBV2 to TRBJ1-2; 7 bases agree with TRBD1. With V trimmed by 9 bases and J by 0 bases, 4 bases remained unmatched. The CDR3 extends over 13 amino acids. CDR1 and CDR2 (germline): SNHLY, FYNNEI. The CDR3 loop is CASSTGPNYGYTF. The CDR3 DNA reads as TGTGCCAGTTCGACAGGGCCTAACTATGGCTACACCTTC.